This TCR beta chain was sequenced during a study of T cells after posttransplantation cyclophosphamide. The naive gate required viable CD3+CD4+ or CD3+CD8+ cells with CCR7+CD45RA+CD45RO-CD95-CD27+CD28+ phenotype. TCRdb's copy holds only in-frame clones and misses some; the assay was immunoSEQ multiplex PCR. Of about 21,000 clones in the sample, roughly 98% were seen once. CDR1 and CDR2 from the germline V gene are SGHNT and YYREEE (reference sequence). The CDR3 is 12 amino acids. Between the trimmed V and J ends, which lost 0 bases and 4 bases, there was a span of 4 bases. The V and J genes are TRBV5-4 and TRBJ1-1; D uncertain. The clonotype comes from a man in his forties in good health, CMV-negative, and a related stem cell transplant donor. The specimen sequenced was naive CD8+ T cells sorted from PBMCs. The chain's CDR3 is CASSLALTEAFF. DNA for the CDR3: TGTGCCAGCAGCTTGGCTCTCACTGAAGCTTTCTTT.